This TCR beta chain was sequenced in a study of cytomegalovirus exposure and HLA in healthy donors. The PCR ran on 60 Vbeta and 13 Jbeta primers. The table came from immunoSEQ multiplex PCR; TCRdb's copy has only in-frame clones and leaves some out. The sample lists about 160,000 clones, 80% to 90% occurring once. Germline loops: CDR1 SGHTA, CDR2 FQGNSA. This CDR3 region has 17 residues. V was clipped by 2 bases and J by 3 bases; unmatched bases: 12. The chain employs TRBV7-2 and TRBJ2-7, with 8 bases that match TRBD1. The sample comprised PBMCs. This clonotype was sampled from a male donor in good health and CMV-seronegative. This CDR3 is CASSLTPDRVRLYEQYF. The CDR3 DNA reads TGTGCCAGCAGCTTAACCCCGGACAGGGTTAGGCTCTACGAGCAGTACTTC.